This TCR beta chain derives from a study of prognosis after radiotherapy for stage I lung cancer (dated by TCRdb to the early 2020s). About the full investigation: Between early 2018 and early 2019, about 20 patients with stage I NSCLC were enrolled in Nanjing, China. Enrolled patients comprised roughly 13 with newly diagnosed primary stage I lung tumors and five with oligometastatic NSCLC after surgical resection of the primary tumor. The study sequenced approximately 40 blood samples from approximately 20 patients, one before and one after SBRT per patient. Distant metastases were developed by four of the 19 patients after SBRT, at a median of around seven months, whereas no significant progression was observed in the other 15 patients. All patients were considered medically inoperable, owing to comorbidities in roughly 11 and refusal of surgery in several. The cohort comprised around 14 men and about six women with a median age of 74.5 years, ranging from roughly 53 to 85 years. Concurrent therapy was not administered to any patient alongside SBRT. About a dozen patients had adenocarcinoma and 6 or 7 had squamous cell carcinoma as the tumor histology. SBRT was given in 3 to 5 fractions with a biologically effective dose of at least 100 Gy, using image-guided IMRT or VMAT. Peripheral blood TCR beta repertoires were profiled in stage I NSCLC patients before and after stereotactic body radiotherapy, and the study then linked these repertoires to distant failure.

Findings and caveats that apply to the study as a whole: TRBV and TRBJ usage frequencies reportedly differed by metastasis status, in two V genes at baseline and in roughly 9 V and two J genes after SBRT. After SBRT, the number of unique TCR clones decreased (median around 10,000 before versus 6,500 to 7,500 after; Wilcoxon paired P=0.011). No determination of tumor specificity was made for expanded TCR clones. None of the reported P values were adjusted for multiple comparisons. The study was limited by the small cohort and short follow-up, and independent validation of the study findings is required. Post-SBRT Shannon entropy and its change from baseline were lower in patients who developed distant metastases; baseline Shannon entropy was not associated with metastases.

The germline V gene provides CDR1 MDHEN and CDR2 SYDVKM. Including the terminal cysteine and phenylalanine, the CDR3 comprises 14 residues. The kept DNA is CDR3 alone, 42 bases in frame from the first base. A history of other malignancies or of prior chemotherapy or radiotherapy was absent in all patients, and node-negative disease was shown on CT and PET/CT in all patients. At each of two time points, around 5.7 milliliters of peripheral venous blood were collected in EDTA tubes. Ficoll-Paque Plus density-gradient centrifugation was used to isolate PBMCs. Immediately after collection, samples were stored at -80 degrees C until analysis. About this clonotype: Its antigen is not yet known. The junction does not match germline at one end; this may be a read error.

Two rounds of multiplex PCR were performed to amplify the TCR beta CDR3 region from genomic DNA. In the first PCR round, primers specific to each TRBV and TRBJ gene were used, and the primer sequences were filed in Chinese patent CN105087789A. Universal primers were used in the second PCR round. The Roche High Pure PCR Template Preparation Kit was used to extract genomic DNA from frozen PBMCs. Libraries were sequenced paired-end with 151 bp reads on an Illumina HiSeq 3000. Turning to the authors' computational methods: CutAdapt was used to remove raw reads lacking the multiplex PCR primer sequences. High-quality paired reads were merged into contigs with PEAR. By alignment to reference sequences, MiXCR assigned TRB V, D and J gene segments to each contig. CDR3 sequences were clustered by base quality and sequence similarity to remove sequencing errors. Shannon entropy normalized by the natural log of productive TCR sequence number was used as the measure of diversity. Clonality was computed as one minus the ratio of Shannon entropy to the natural log of the number of unique clonotypes. Using the Youden index from ROC curves, the researchers picked the repertoire-metric cut-offs for progression-free survival, and all analyses were carried out in R 3.5.3. TCRdb ran its own pipeline on the public reads, namely fastp trimming at Q25 and MiXCR clone calling, and kept in-frame beta chains. Identical CDR3 protein sequences are pooled into one entry, listed with their most common genes and DNA. The V and J calls come from TCRdb's annotation, not from the publication. The sample data list about 24,000 distinct CDR3 sequences, and more than 35% of these were observed just once. In total, the top ten clones hold 20% to 25% of the sample.

This TCR was recovered from a donor aged 50 or older with non-small cell lung cancer. The chain uses TRBV28 and TRBJ2-7; the D gene lacks a confident call. The sequencing here drew on PBMCs, taken before or after stereotactic body radiation therapy (not recorded which). The CDR3 in this case is CSSSLSGFSHEQYF. In nucleotide form, the sequence is TGTTCCAGCAGTTTATCGGGTTTCTCCCACGAGCAGTACTTC.